The clone carrying this T cell receptor (beta chain) was detected only once. The antigen remains undetermined. This table comes from immunoSEQ multiplex PCR, and its TCRdb copy is limited to in-frame clones, with some not included. The repertoire has roughly 2,000,000 clones, over 85% of them found once; the top ten carry around 1.7%. Only CD45RO-negative cells positively selected for CCR7 counted as naive CD8 cells, so terminally differentiated effector memory CD45RA+ cells were excluded. The sample is drawn from a study of shared clonotypes between healthy human individuals. Study information: The study used three CD4 naive, three CD4 memory, two CD8 naive and one CD8 memory plate per donor. Findings and caveats of the study: Naive subsets generally exceeded memory subsets in estimated richness.

Germline V gives CDR1 LGHNA, CDR2 YNFKEQ. CDR3 length: 15 residues. V shed 0 bases and J shed 4 bases, with 12 bases lying between them. The clonotype was recovered from a man younger than 35 in good health. Some clones in this sample may be carry-over from other donors' samples. Material for sequencing was naive CD8+ T cells from PBMCs. J is TRBJ2-5 and V is TRBV4-2, with D maybe TRBD2 (7 bases). The CDR3 region has the DNA TGTGCCAGCAGCCAAGAAGGACAGCGGGGAGAGACCCAGTACTTC. Translated, it gives CASSQEGQRGETQYF.